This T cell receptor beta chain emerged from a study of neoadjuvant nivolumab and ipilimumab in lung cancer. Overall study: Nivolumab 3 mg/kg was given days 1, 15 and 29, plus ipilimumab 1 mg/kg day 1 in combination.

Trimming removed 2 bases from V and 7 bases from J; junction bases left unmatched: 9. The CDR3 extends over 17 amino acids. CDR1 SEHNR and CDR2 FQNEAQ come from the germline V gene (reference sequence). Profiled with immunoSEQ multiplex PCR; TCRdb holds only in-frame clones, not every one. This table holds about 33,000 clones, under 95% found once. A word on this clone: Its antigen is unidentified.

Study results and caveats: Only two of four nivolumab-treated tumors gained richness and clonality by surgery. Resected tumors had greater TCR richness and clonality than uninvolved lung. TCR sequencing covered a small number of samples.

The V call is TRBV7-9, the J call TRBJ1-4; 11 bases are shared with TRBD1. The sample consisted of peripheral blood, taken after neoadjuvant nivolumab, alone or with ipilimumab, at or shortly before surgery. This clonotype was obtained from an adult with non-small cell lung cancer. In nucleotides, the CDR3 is TGTGCCAGCAGCTTATCGGACAGGGGGCCGGAGGGTGAAAAACTGTTTTTT. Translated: CASSLSDRGPEGEKLFF.